This T cell receptor beta chain was obtained from a study of blood T cell repertoires in COVID-19. Comments on this clone: Other DNA sequences from this sample encode an identical CDR3 as well.

The germline V gene has CDR1 SGHRS and CDR2 YFSETQ. With V trimmed by 3 bases and J by 2 bases, 3 bases remained unmatched. The CDR3 has 16 amino acids. In the original workflow: Scientists estimated how many nucleated cells there were by amplifying reference gene primers. Sequencing used immunoSEQ multiplex PCR; TCRdb keeps in-frame clones, though not all of them. V, J and clone size reflect that table, while D and trimming were determined from the DNA. This repertoire shows approximately 300,000 clones, roughly nine tenths found once; its top ten account for roughly 2%. The sequence was obtained from a man younger than 35 with active or convalescent COVID-19. The chain couples TRBV5-1 to TRBJ2-3, with TRBD2 matching over 13 bases. Sequenced material: peripheral blood. This chain's CDR3 is CASSWGLAGSTDTQYF. CDR3 DNA sequence: TGCGCCAGCAGCTGGGGACTAGCGGGGTCCACAGATACGCAGTATTTT.